These 17 T cell receptor beta chains were all obtained from the same sample, sequenced in a study of blood T cell repertoires in COVID-19. The table came from immunoSEQ multiplex PCR; TCRdb's copy has only in-frame clones and leaves some out. The repertoire has some 250,000 clones, 86% of them found once; the top ten carry about 3%. Sequenced input: peripheral blood. These receptors were collected from a woman aged 30 to 39 who had recovered from COVID-19.

This clone has only one observation. This sequence joins TRBV21-1 and TRBJ1-2; the table's D call, TRBD1, was not checked against the DNA. TRBV21-1 is annotated as a pseudogene. This CDR3 has 16 residues. The CDR3 is CASSKEISRGRSGYTF. The CDR3, as DNA: TGTGCCAGCAGCAAAGAAATCAGCAGGGGTAGGAGTGGCTACACCTTC.

V usage is TRBV5-6 and J usage is TRBJ1-2; a weak D match, TRBD1 (6 bases). Germline assignment: CDR1 SGHDT and CDR2 YYEEEE. The V end was cut by 1 base, the J end by 3 bases, with 16 bases between. This CDR3 has 16 amino acids. The CDR3 DNA sequence: TGTGCCAGCAGCTTGAAAACAGGGCGGGTTCACTATGGCTACACCTTC. Translation: CASSLKTGRVHYGYTF.

CDR3: CASSLGNMRAAGDTQYF. CDR3 nucleotides: TGTGCCAGCAGCTTGGGTAACATGCGGGCGGCGGGAGATACGCAGTATTTT. The chain carries TRBV5-4 and TRBJ2-3, with D tentatively TRBD2 (5 bases). V dropped 0 bases and J dropped 5 bases, with 19 bases sitting between them. The CDR3 has 17 amino acids. Germline loops: CDR1 SGHNT, CDR2 YYREEE (reference sequence). Full variable domain (remainder filled in from reference TRBV5-4 and TRBJ2-3): ETGVTQSPTHLIKTRGQQVTLRCSSQSGHNTVSWYQQALGQGPQFIFQYYREEENGRGNFPPRFSGLQFPNYSSELNVNALELDDSALYLCASSLGNMRAAGDTQYFGPGTRLTVL.

This clone occurred many times. V usage is TRBV20-1 and J usage is TRBJ2-7; D is possibly TRBD1 (6 bases). CDR1 is DFQATT, CDR2 SNEGSKA, per germline (reference sequence). The CDR3 runs to 15 residues. V shed 3 bases and J shed 4 bases, with 19 bases lying between them. CDR3 residues: CSASSTGRLLYEQYF. CDR3 DNA sequence: TGCAGTGCTAGTTCGACAGGCCGCCTCCTTTACGAGCAGTACTTC.

The chain couples TRBV6-1 to TRBJ1-5; perhaps TRBD1 as D (6 bases). Trimming cost V 3 bases and J 7 bases, with 22 bases left between them. The CDR3 is made up of 17 amino acids. Germline V CDR1 and CDR2: MNHNS, SASEGT. CDR3 in amino acids: CASSEFVLAGARQPQHF. In DNA, the CDR3 is TGTGCCAGCAGTGAGTTTGTATTGGCGGGGGCGAGACAGCCCCAGCATTTT.

The chain carries TRBV2 and TRBJ1-3; TRBD1 aligns across 7 bases. The junction had 17 bases not matched to a gene; V was cut back by 6 bases and J by 0 bases. Germline V gene lookup returns CDR1 SNHLY and CDR2 FYNNEI. There are 19 residues in the CDR3. The CDR3: CASSHRDSGIGTSGNTIYF. The DNA for the CDR3 is TGTGCCAGCAGCCACCGGGACAGCGGAATCGGAACCTCTGGAAACACCATATATTTT. The variable domain in full, with the rest retrieved from reference TRBV2 and TRBJ1-3, is EPEVTQTPSHQVTQMGQEVILRCVPISNHLYFYWYRQILGQKVEFLVSFYNNEISEKSEIFDDQFSVERPDGSNFTLKIRSTKLEDSAMYFCASSHRDSGIGTSGNTIYFGEGSWLTVV.

This chain links TRBV19 with TRBJ2-7, with TRBD1 identical over 7 bases. Trimming took 8 bases from V and 5 from J; bases not matched to a gene: 12. Germline V gene sequence: CDR1 LNHDA, CDR2 SQIVND (reference sequence). CDR3 length equals 14 residues. For the CDR3, the DNA is TGTGCCAGTCTAATATACAGGGGAGCCCACGAGCAGTACTTC. Protein: CASLIYRGAHEQYF.

This chain's CDR3 is CASSFFQQGEEKLFF. In nucleotides, the CDR3 is TGTGCCAGCTCATTCTTCCAACAGGGAGAAGAAAAACTGTTTTTT. The chain joins TRBV18 to TRBJ1-4; weak D call: TRBD1 (6 bases). This CDR3 is 15 amino acids long. The ends were cut back, 5 bases at V and 8 bases at J, with 18 bases in the middle. Germline V gene lookup returns CDR1 KGHSH and CDR2 LQKENI.

The chain couples TRBV13 to TRBJ2-5; 7 bases line up with TRBD2. V lost 0 bases and J lost 1; bases outside the gene matches: 11. There are 18 residues in the CDR3. CDR1 PRHDT and CDR2 FYEKMQ come from the germline V gene (reference sequence). The CDR3 DNA reads TGTGCCAGCAGCTTAGGCCTAGTCCAGCGGGGAATCCAAGAGACCCAGTACTTC. Protein sequence: CASSLGLVQRGIQETQYF.

This clone has just a few counts. The V and J genes are TRBV5-7 and TRBJ1-1, with TRBD1 matching 7 bases. TRBV5-7 is classed as an ORF, of uncertain function. V shed 0 bases and J 2 bases; nucleotides not matched to a gene: 10. The CDR3 is made up of 17 amino acids. In nucleotides, the CDR3 is TGTGCCAGCAGCTTGGGAGACAGGGTGTGTAGTAACACTGAAGCTTTCTTT. It is translated as CASSLGDRVCSNTEAFF.

This clone was seen just once. The chain joins TRBV7-9 to TRBJ2-5; 11 nucleotides align to TRBD2. The CDR3 runs to 17 residues. J lost 3 bases, V lost 0 bases, and 6 bases had no gene match. Germline V lookup: CDR1 SEHNR, CDR2 FQNEAQ (reference sequence). The CDR3 coding sequence is TGTGCCAGCAGCTTAGCCTCGACTAGCGGGGATAAAGAGACCCAGTACTTC. It is translated as CASSLASTSGDKETQYF.

V and J are TRBV5-5 and TRBJ2-7; a weak D match, TRBD2 (7 bases). The V and J ends lost 4 bases and 2 bases respectively, with 22 bases between them. This CDR3 has 17 residues. Germline V gene lookup returns CDR1 SGHKS and CDR2 YYEKEE (reference sequence). The CDR3 is CASSINRGALSTYEQYF. The DNA for the CDR3 is TGTGCCAGCAGCATAAACCGGGGGGCCCTAAGCACCTACGAGCAGTACTTC.

As DNA, the CDR3 is TGCGCCAGCAGCCAAGTCGGGACAGGGAATGAAAAACTGTTTTTT. Its protein is CASSQVGTGNEKLFF. The rearrangement uses TRBV4-1 and TRBJ1-4; 9 nucleotides line up with TRBD1. The CDR3 runs 15 residues. In germline, CDR1 is MGHRA, CDR2 YSYEKL. The V segment lost 1 base and the J segment 5 bases; nucleotides outside the gene matches: 2.

CDR3 in DNA: TGTGCCAGCATTTTCTACGGGGGGCTGGAGACCCAGTACTTC. Translation gives CASIFYGGLETQYF. The V and J genes are TRBV2 and TRBJ2-5, with D possibly matching TRBD2 (7 bases). Trimming pared 7 bases from V and 5 bases from J, leaving 17 bases between. Germline values: CDR1 SNHLY, CDR2 FYNNEI. There are 14 residues in the CDR3.

CDR3 protein: CASSAGGRGTDTQYF. CDR3 coding DNA: TGTGCCAGCAGCGCGGGGGGCCGCGGCACAGATACGCAGTATTTT. The chain combines TRBV5-6 with TRBJ2-3, with 8 bases lining up with TRBD2. Germline V gene sequence: CDR1 SGHDT, CDR2 YYEEEE. CDR3 length: 15 residues. V shed 4 bases and J 1 base; nucleotides not matched to a gene: 5.

The chain joins TRBV5-5 to TRBJ2-7, with TRBD2 matching 13 bases. J was trimmed by 6 bases and V by 3 bases; bases with no gene match: 9. Per germline, CDR1 SGHKS and CDR2 YYEKEE (reference sequence). The length of the CDR3 is 16 residues. The CDR3 bases are TGTGCCAGCAGCTGGACTAGCGGGGGCGGGGTCGGCGAGCAGTACTTC. Translation: CASSWTSGGGVGEQYF.

The V and J genes are TRBV5-1 and TRBJ2-7, with 9 nucleotides matching TRBD1. This CDR3 is 13 amino acids long. Germline trimming cut 7 bases from V and 6 bases from J; bases unmatched to any gene: 8. Germline CDR1 and CDR2: SGHRS and YFSETQ. CDR3 bases: TGCGCCAGCCGGACAGGGGTAGAGGGCGAGCAGTACTTC. Translated: CASRTGVEGEQYF.